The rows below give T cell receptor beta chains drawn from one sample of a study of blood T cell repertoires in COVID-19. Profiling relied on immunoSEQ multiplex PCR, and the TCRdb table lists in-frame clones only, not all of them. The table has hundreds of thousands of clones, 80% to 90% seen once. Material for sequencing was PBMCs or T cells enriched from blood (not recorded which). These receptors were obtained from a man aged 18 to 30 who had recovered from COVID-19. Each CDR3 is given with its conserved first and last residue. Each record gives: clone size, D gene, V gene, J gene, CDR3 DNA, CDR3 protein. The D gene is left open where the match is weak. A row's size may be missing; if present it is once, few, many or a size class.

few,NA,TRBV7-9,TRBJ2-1,TGTGCCAGCAGCTTAATATTAGCAGACTACAATGAGCAGTTCTTC,CASSLILADYNEQFF
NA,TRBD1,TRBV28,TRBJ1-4,TGTGCCAGCAGTTTCAGGACAGGGGGCAGTGAAAAACTGTTTTTT,CASSFRTGGSEKLFF
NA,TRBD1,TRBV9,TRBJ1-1,TGTGCCAGCAGCTCAATCCAGGGGGCGGGTCAAGCTTTCTTT,CASSSIQGAGQAFF
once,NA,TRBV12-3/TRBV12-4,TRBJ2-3,TGTGCCAGCAGTTTGAATCGGGATACGCAGTATTTT,CASSLNRDTQYF
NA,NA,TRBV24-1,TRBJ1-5,TGTGCCACCGCCGAGGGTAATCAGCCCCAGCATTTT,CATAEGNQPQHF
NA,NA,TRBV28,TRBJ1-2,TGTGCCACCTGGAAGGGGGTTGGCTACACCTTC,CATWKGVGYTF
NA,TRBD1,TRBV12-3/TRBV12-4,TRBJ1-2,TGTGCCAGCAGTTTAAAACCGGGACAGATAAACACCTTC,CASSLKPGQINTF
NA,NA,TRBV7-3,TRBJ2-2,TGTGCCAGCAGCGTCTATAGTGGGGAGCTGTTTTTT,CASSVYSGELFF
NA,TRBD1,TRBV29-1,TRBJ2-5,TGCAGCGTTGAAGGCAGGGACAGCCAAGAGACCCAGTACTTC,CSVEGRDSQETQYF
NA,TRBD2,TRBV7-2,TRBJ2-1,TGTGCCAGCAGCTTAGCGGGGCTAGCGGGAGTTGTATCCTACAATGAACAGTTCTTC,CASSLAGLAGVVSYNEQFF
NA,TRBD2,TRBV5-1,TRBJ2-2,TGCGCCAGCAGCAATAGACTAGCTGGGGACGGGGAGCTGTTTTTT,CASSNRLAGDGELFF
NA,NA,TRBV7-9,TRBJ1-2,TGTGCCAGCAGCTTGGGGACTGTGGGCTACACCTTC,CASSLGTVGYTF
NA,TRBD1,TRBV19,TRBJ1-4,TGTGCCAGTAGTACCTGGACAGGAATTCCTGAAAAACTGTTTTTT,CASSTWTGIPEKLFF
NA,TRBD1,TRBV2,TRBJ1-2,TGTGCCAGCAGTGAAGCCCGGGACAGGGGGTTCTATGGCTACACCTTC,CASSEARDRGFYGYTF
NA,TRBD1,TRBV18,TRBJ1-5,TGTGCCAGCTCACCTTCCACAGGGGGCGGGCAGCCCCAGCATTTT,CASSPSTGGGQPQHF
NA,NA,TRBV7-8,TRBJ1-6,TGTGCCAGCAGCTCGGGGTTTAGCAGACTTAATTCACCCCTCCACTTT,CASSSGFSRLNSPLHF
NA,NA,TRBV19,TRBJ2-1,TGTGCCAGTAGTACTCAACCCGGGACAAACAATGAGCAGTTCTTC,CASSTQPGTNNEQFF
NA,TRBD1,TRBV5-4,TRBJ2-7,TGTGCCAGCAGCTTGGAGCGGGGGACAGGGGCCTTGAGCTCCTACGAGCAGTACTTC,CASSLERGTGALSSYEQYF
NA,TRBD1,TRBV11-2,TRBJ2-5,TGTGCCAGCAGCTTCGTGGACAGGGGCGAAGAGACCCAGTACTTC,CASSFVDRGEETQYF
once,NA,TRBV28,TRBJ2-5,TGTGCCAGCAAGACAGGCCGGGAGACCCAGTACTTC,CASKTGRETQYF
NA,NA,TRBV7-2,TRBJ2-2,TGTGCCAGCAGTCCACCTGTAGGACTAAGAGGGCCCGGGGAGCTGTTTTTT,CASSPPVGLRGPGELFF
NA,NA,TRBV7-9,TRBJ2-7,TGTGCCAGCAGCTCCCCCTCCGCGGGTAATTACGAGCAGTACTTC,CASSSPSAGNYEQYF
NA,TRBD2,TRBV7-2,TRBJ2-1,TGTGCCAGCAGCCCCGGGGGTAGCGGGAGAACCTACTCCTACAATGAGCAGTTCTTC,CASSPGGSGRTYSYNEQFF
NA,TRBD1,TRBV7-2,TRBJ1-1,TGTGCCAGCAGCTTAGTATATCAGGGGGACACTGAAGCTTTCTTT,CASSLVYQGDTEAFF
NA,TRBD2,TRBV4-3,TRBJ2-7,TGCGCCAGCAGCCATGAGCTACTGAAACCGGGGGGGACTACCTACGAGCAGTACTTC,CASSHELLKPGGTTYEQYF
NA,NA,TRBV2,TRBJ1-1,TGTGCCAGCACCTACTCGGGAGGAGGCACTGAAGCTTTCTTT,CASTYSGGGTEAFF
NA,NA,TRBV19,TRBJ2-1,TGTGCCAGTCAGGGGGGCTTCCAGGGCAGGGACGGTGGCAATGAGCAGTTCTTC,CASQGGFQGRDGGNEQFF
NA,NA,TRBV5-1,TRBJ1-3,TGCGCCAGCAGCTTGGGACAGAGAAACACCATATATTTT,CASSLGQRNTIYF
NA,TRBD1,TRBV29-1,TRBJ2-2,TGCAGCGTCGACAGGGAGACCGGGGAGCTGTTTTTT,CSVDRETGELFF
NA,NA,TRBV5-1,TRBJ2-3,TGCGCCAGCAGCTTGGTCCCGCAGAGCACAGATACGCAGTATTTT,CASSLVPQSTDTQYF
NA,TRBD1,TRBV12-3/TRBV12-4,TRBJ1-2,TGTGCCAGCAGTGTGGGACAGAGATATGGCTACACCTTC,CASSVGQRYGYTF
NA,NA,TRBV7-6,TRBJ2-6,TGTGCCAGCAGCTCGGGTCCGGGGGCCAACGTCCTGACTTTC,CASSSGPGANVLTF
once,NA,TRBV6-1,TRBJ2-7,TGTGCCAGCAGTGAAGCTGCGGGGAACGGGCAGTACTTC,CASSEAAGNGQYF
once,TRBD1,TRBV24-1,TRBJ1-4,TGTGCCACCAGCCCAAAGGGGGCGGCCTCGGGACTGTTTTTT,CATSPKGAASGLFF
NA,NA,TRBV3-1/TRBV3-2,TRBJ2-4,TGTGCCAGCAGCCACCACGGGATGTTAACCAAAAACATTCAGTACTTC,CASSHHGMLTKNIQYF
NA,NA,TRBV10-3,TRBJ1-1,TGTGCCGTAACGGAGGGCGCCTACACTGAAGCTTTCTTT,CAVTEGAYTEAFF
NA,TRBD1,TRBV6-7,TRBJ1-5,TGTGCCAGCAGTTATCCGACAGGGATTAGCAATCAGCCCCAGCATTTT,CASSYPTGISNQPQHF
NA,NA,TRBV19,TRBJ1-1,TGTGCCAGTAGTATAGGAGCAAGGGGCACTGAAGCTTTCTTT,CASSIGARGTEAFF
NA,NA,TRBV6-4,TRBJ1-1,TGTGCTCCGCGGCCTGAGATGAACACTGAAGCTTTCTTT,CAPRPEMNTEAFF
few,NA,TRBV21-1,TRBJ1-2,TGTGCCAGCAGCAACGGGGCAGGGGTTTTCTATGGCTACACCTTC,CASSNGAGVFYGYTF
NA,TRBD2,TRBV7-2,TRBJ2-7,TGTGCCAGCAGCTTAGTCGGGACTAGCGGAGTAAGCTCCTACGAGCAGTACTTC,CASSLVGTSGVSSYEQYF
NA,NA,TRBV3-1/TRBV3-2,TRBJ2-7,TGTGCCAGCAGCCAAGGCAGGGGCCCGTACGAGCAGTACTTC,CASSQGRGPYEQYF
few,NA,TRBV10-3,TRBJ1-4,TGTGCCATCAGAGCGGACGCGATAACTAATGAAAAACTGTTTTTT,CAIRADAITNEKLFF
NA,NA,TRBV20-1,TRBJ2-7,TGCAGTGCCAGGGTGACCTACGAGCAGTACTTC,CSARVTYEQYF
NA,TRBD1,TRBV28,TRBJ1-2,TGTGCCAGCCTGTGGACAGGGGGCAGAGTGGGTTCCAGGTATGGCTACACCTTC,CASLWTGGRVGSRYGYTF
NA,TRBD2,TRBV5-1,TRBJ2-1,TGCGCCAGCAGCGCTGGGACTAGCTCCTACAATGAGCAGTTCTTC,CASSAGTSSYNEQFF
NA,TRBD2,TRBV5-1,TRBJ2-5,TGCGCCAGCAGCTTGATGCTGCTAGCGGATCAAGAGACCCAGTACTTC,CASSLMLLADQETQYF
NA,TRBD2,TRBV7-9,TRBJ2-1,TGTGCCAGCAGCGGCCCGGGACTAGCGGGAGTAAATGAGCAGTTCTTC,CASSGPGLAGVNEQFF
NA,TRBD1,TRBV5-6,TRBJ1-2,TGTGCCAGCAGCTTGGGGGACAGGGTCTATGGCTACACCTTC,CASSLGDRVYGYTF
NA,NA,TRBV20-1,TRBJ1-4,TGCAGTGCTAGTCTCCCCAACCAGGATAATGAAAAACTGTTTTTT,CSASLPNQDNEKLFF